This is a list of T cell receptor beta chains from one sample in a study of technical replicates of blood from a handful of donors. TCRdb's table, derived via immunoSEQ multiplex PCR, lists solely in-frame clones and lacks some. The data show 80,000 to 100,000 clones, about 95% seen once. Sequenced: T cells isolated from PBMCs. The source of these receptors is a human donor in good health. Each CDR3 is given with its conserved first and last residue. A D gene is named only where the DNA matches it firmly. Clone size is shown for a subset of rows, as once, few, many or a class of expanded clone.

d_call: NA
j_call: TRBJ2-3
clone_size: NA
v_call: TRBV9
cdr3_aa: CASSVGASSTDTQYF
cdr3_nt: TGTGCCAGCAGCGTAGGGGCCTCTAGCACAGATACGCAGTATTTT

d_call: NA
j_call: TRBJ1-4
clone_size: NA
v_call: TRBV9
cdr3_aa: CASSPGGANEKLFF
cdr3_nt: TGTGCCAGCAGCCCGGGGGGGGCTAATGAAAAACTGTTTTTT

d_call: NA
j_call: TRBJ2-3
clone_size: once
v_call: TRBV7-3
cdr3_aa: CASSSPDSGGNTDTQYF
cdr3_nt: TGTGCCAGCAGCTCTCCGGACTCAGGTGGGAACACAGATACGCAGTATTTT

d_call: TRBD1
j_call: TRBJ1-5
clone_size: NA
v_call: TRBV6-1
cdr3_aa: CASRGQGASNQPQHF
cdr3_nt: TGTGCCAGCAGGGGACAGGGGGCAAGCAATCAGCCCCAGCATTTT

d_call: NA
j_call: TRBJ2-6
clone_size: NA
v_call: TRBV15
cdr3_aa: CATSGGTGANVLTF
cdr3_nt: TGTGCCACCAGCGGGGGGACCGGGGCCAACGTCCTGACTTTC

d_call: NA
j_call: TRBJ1-4
clone_size: NA
v_call: TRBV18
cdr3_aa: CASSPLDSLDEKLFF
cdr3_nt: TGTGCCAGCTCACCACTTGACAGCCTCGATGAAAAACTGTTTTTT

d_call: TRBD2
j_call: TRBJ2-1
clone_size: NA
v_call: TRBV6-5
cdr3_aa: CASSRSSGTLGEQFF
cdr3_nt: TGTGCCAGCAGTAGAAGTAGCGGGACCTTGGGGGAGCAGTTCTTC

d_call: TRBD2
j_call: TRBJ2-3
clone_size: NA
v_call: TRBV2
cdr3_aa: CASRRLAGGTDTQYF
cdr3_nt: TGTGCCAGCAGGAGGCTAGCGGGAGGCACAGATACGCAGTATTTT

d_call: TRBD1
j_call: TRBJ1-2
clone_size: NA
v_call: TRBV10-2
cdr3_aa: CASSPSQGAHYGYTF
cdr3_nt: TGCGCCAGCTCCCCTTCACAGGGGGCGCACTATGGCTACACCTTC

d_call: NA
j_call: TRBJ2-5
clone_size: NA
v_call: TRBV15
cdr3_aa: CATSRDGASQETQYF
cdr3_nt: TGTGCCACCAGCAGAGATGGAGCTAGCCAAGAGACCCAGTACTTC

d_call: NA
j_call: TRBJ2-1
clone_size: NA
v_call: TRBV6-5
cdr3_aa: CASSYSRGGYNEQFF
cdr3_nt: TGTGCCAGCAGTTACTCTCGAGGAGGGTACAATGAGCAGTTCTTC

d_call: NA
j_call: TRBJ1-1
clone_size: NA
v_call: TRBV6-1
cdr3_aa: CASSRTGFGSTEAFF
cdr3_nt: TGTGCCAGCAGTAGAACAGGGTTCGGAAGCACTGAAGCTTTCTTT

d_call: TRBD1
j_call: TRBJ1-1
clone_size: NA
v_call: TRBV28
cdr3_aa: CASRARGPGNTEAFF
cdr3_nt: TGTGCCAGCAGGGCGAGGGGGCCGGGGAACACTGAAGCTTTCTTT

d_call: TRBD2
j_call: TRBJ2-1
clone_size: NA
v_call: TRBV11-3
cdr3_aa: CASSLGVAGGQGNEQFF
cdr3_nt: TGTGCCAGCAGCTTAGGAGTAGCGGGAGGGCAGGGTAATGAGCAGTTCTTC

d_call: NA
j_call: TRBJ2-2
clone_size: NA
v_call: TRBV9
cdr3_aa: CASSSSRELFF
cdr3_nt: TGTGCCAGCTCCTCCTCTAGGGAGCTGTTTTTT

d_call: NA
j_call: TRBJ2-1
clone_size: NA
v_call: TRBV7-9
cdr3_aa: CASSLVGRDEQFF
cdr3_nt: TGTGCCAGCAGCTTAGTAGGGCGGGATGAGCAGTTCTTC

d_call: NA
j_call: TRBJ1-1
clone_size: NA
v_call: TRBV5-1
cdr3_aa: CASSLEGVTHTEAFF
cdr3_nt: TGCGCCAGCAGCTTGGAGGGAGTAACCCACACTGAAGCTTTCTTT

d_call: TRBD1
j_call: TRBJ1-5
clone_size: NA
v_call: TRBV2
cdr3_aa: CASSHNRGRGQPQHF
cdr3_nt: TGTGCCAGCAGTCACAACAGGGGGCGCGGTCAGCCCCAGCATTTT

d_call: NA
j_call: TRBJ2-1
clone_size: NA
v_call: TRBV19
cdr3_aa: CASTGGSSYNEQFF
cdr3_nt: TGTGCCAGTACCGGGGGAAGCTCCTACAATGAGCAGTTCTTC

d_call: NA
j_call: TRBJ1-2
clone_size: NA
v_call: TRBV7-9
cdr3_aa: CASSSAPPIRLNYGYTF
cdr3_nt: TGTGCCAGCAGCTCAGCGCCTCCTATAAGACTGAACTATGGCTACACCTTC

d_call: NA
j_call: TRBJ2-7
clone_size: NA
v_call: TRBV28
cdr3_aa: CASDGGESYEQYF
cdr3_nt: TGTGCCAGCGACGGAGGCGAATCCTACGAGCAGTACTTC

d_call: NA
j_call: TRBJ2-7
clone_size: NA
v_call: TRBV11-3
cdr3_aa: CASSLGRGYEQYF
cdr3_nt: TGTGCCAGCAGCTTAGGCAGGGGCTACGAGCAGTACTTC

d_call: NA
j_call: TRBJ2-3
clone_size: NA
v_call: TRBV4-3
cdr3_aa: CASRGGLNTDTQYF
cdr3_nt: TGCGCCAGCAGAGGCGGACTCAACACAGATACGCAGTATTTT

d_call: NA
j_call: TRBJ2-5
clone_size: NA
v_call: TRBV28
cdr3_aa: CASSLTQGSGETQYF
cdr3_nt: TGTGCCAGCAGTCTTACACAGGGTAGCGGGGAGACCCAGTACTTC

d_call: NA
j_call: TRBJ1-1
clone_size: NA
v_call: TRBV7-9
cdr3_aa: CASSPPGQFTEAFF
cdr3_nt: TGTGCCAGCAGCCCACCCGGACAATTCACTGAAGCTTTCTTT

d_call: NA
j_call: TRBJ2-5
clone_size: NA
v_call: TRBV7-9
cdr3_aa: CASSLPAKETQYF
cdr3_nt: TGTGCCAGCAGCTTACCCGCTAAAGAGACCCAGTACTTC

d_call: NA
j_call: TRBJ2-1
clone_size: NA
v_call: TRBV21-1
cdr3_aa: CASSKETIYNEQFF
cdr3_nt: TGTGCCAGCAGCAAGGAAACTATTTACAATGAGCAGTTCTTC

d_call: NA
j_call: TRBJ2-3
clone_size: NA
v_call: TRBV5-1
cdr3_aa: CASSLVSGNTDTQYF
cdr3_nt: TGCGCCAGCAGCTTGGTTTCGGGAAACACAGATACGCAGTATTTT

d_call: NA
j_call: TRBJ2-7
clone_size: once
v_call: TRBV6-5
cdr3_aa: CASRSLAAGHEQYF
cdr3_nt: TGTGCCAGCAGATCTTTAGCGGCGGGGCACGAGCAGTACTTC

d_call: TRBD1
j_call: TRBJ2-7
clone_size: NA
v_call: TRBV27
cdr3_aa: CASSLSGTGDYEQYF
cdr3_nt: TGTGCCAGCAGCCTATCCGGGACAGGTGACTACGAGCAGTACTTC

d_call: NA
j_call: TRBJ2-7
clone_size: NA
v_call: TRBV19
cdr3_aa: CASSFGGSSYEQYF
cdr3_nt: TGTGCCAGTAGTTTTGGCGGTAGCTCCTACGAGCAGTACTTC

d_call: TRBD1
j_call: TRBJ2-2
clone_size: NA
v_call: TRBV10-3
cdr3_aa: CAISPYRDRETGELFF
cdr3_nt: TGTGCCATCAGCCCCTACCGGGACAGGGAGACCGGGGAGCTGTTTTTT

d_call: NA
j_call: TRBJ2-3
clone_size: once
v_call: TRBV6-5
cdr3_aa: CASSYGRTQYF
cdr3_nt: TGTGCCAGCAGTTACGGCCGTACGCAGTATTTT

d_call: NA
j_call: TRBJ2-4
clone_size: NA
v_call: TRBV5-4
cdr3_aa: CASSLWQEENIQYF
cdr3_nt: TGTGCCAGCAGCTTGTGGCAGGAAGAAAACATTCAGTACTTC

d_call: TRBD1
j_call: TRBJ2-5
clone_size: NA
v_call: TRBV9
cdr3_aa: CASSVARGRGETQYF
cdr3_nt: TGTGCCAGCAGCGTAGCGAGGGGGCGAGGAGAGACCCAGTACTTC

d_call: NA
j_call: TRBJ2-3
clone_size: NA
v_call: TRBV5-1
cdr3_aa: CASSLYQAQADTQYF
cdr3_nt: TGCGCCAGCAGCCTATATCAGGCCCAGGCAGATACGCAGTATTTT

d_call: NA
j_call: TRBJ2-2
clone_size: NA
v_call: TRBV6-5
cdr3_aa: CASSYSPGELFF
cdr3_nt: TGTGCCAGCAGTTACTCTCCAGGGGAGCTGTTTTTT

d_call: NA
j_call: TRBJ2-3
clone_size: NA
v_call: TRBV6-6
cdr3_aa: CASSPPGGPEADTQYF
cdr3_nt: TGTGCCAGCAGTCCGCCAGGGGGGCCTGAGGCAGATACGCAGTATTTT